This T cell receptor (beta chain) stems from a study of blood T cell repertoires in COVID-19. The germline V gene has CDR1 LGHDT and CDR2 YNNKEL (reference sequence). The CDR3 runs 14 residues. The V and J ends lost 1 base and 3 bases respectively, with 9 bases between them. Assay used: immunoSEQ multiplex PCR; TCRdb lists only in-frame clones, some missing. The sample lists 300,000 to 400,000 clones, roughly 91% occurring once. The sample comprised PBMCs or T cells enriched from blood (not recorded which). This sequence joins TRBV3-1 (or the pseudogene TRBV3-2) and TRBJ1-2; D remains ambiguous. This receptor was obtained from a woman aged 18 to 35 who had recovered from COVID-19. The CDR3 region has the DNA TGTGCCAGCAGCCAAGCGAGGTGGGACTATGGCTACACCTTC. Residues: CASSQARWDYGYTF.